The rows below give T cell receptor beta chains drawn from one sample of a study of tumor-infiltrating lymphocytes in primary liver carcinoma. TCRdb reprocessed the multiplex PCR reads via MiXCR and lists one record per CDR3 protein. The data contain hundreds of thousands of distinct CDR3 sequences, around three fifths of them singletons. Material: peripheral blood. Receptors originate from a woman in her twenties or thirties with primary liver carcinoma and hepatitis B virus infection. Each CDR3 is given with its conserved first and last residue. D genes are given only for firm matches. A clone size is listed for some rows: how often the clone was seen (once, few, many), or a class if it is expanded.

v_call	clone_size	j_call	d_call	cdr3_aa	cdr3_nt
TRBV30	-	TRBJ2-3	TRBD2	CAWSSRTSGRATSADTQYF	TGTGCCTGGAGCAGTAGGACTAGCGGGAGGGCCACTAGCGCAGATACGCAGTATTTT
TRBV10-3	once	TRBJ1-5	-	CAISDLFLAGRNQSQHF	TGTGCCATCAGTGACCTGTTTCTGGCAGGAAGAAATCAGTCCCAGCATTTT
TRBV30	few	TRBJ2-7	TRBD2	CAWSVLSGRINEQYF	TGTGCCTGGAGTGTACTAAGCGGGAGAATCAACGAGCAGTACTTC
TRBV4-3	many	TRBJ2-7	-	CASSQDRAGPPYEQYF	TGCGCCAGCAGCCAAGATAGGGCAGGACCTCCCTACGAGCAGTACTTC
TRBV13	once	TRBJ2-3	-	CASSLRGGLSTDTQYF	TGTGCCAGCAGCCTGAGGGGGGGCCTTAGCACAGATACGCAGTATTTT
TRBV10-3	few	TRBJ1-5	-	CAIRGTDVEPQHF	TGTGCCATCAGGGGGACCGACGTAGAGCCCCAGCATTTT
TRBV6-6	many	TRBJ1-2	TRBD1	CASLRGGSYGYTF	TGTGCCAGCTTAAGAGGGGGCTCCTATGGCTACACCTTC
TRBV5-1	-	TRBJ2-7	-	CDSSFGGGRDEQYF	TGCGACAGCAGCTTCGGAGGGGGTCGCGACGAGCAGTACTTC
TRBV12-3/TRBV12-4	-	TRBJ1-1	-	CVSSSRGGAFF	TGTGTCAGTAGTTCCCGGGGTGGCGCTTTCTTT
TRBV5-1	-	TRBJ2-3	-	CASRTTGSTRTDTQYF	TGCGCCAGCAGAACCACAGGGTCCACTAGGACAGATACGCAGTATTTT
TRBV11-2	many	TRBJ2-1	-	CASSRSKGSSYNEQFF	TGTGCCAGCAGCCGATCGAAAGGGAGCTCCTACAATGAGCAGTTCTTC
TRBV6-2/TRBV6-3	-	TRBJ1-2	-	CASTSPQGALNNGYTF	TGTGCCAGCACTTCACCACAGGGAGCCTTAAACAATGGCTACACCTTC
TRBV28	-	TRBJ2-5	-	CASEGTRRQETQYF	TGTGCCAGCGAGGGCACCCGCCGGCAAGAGACCCAGTACTTC
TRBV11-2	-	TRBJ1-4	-	CASSPGRGSEKLVF	TGTGCCAGTAGCCCCGGTCGAGGTAGTGAAAAACTGGTTTTT
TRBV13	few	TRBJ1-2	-	CASSSDRFDGYTF	TGTGCCAGCAGCTCCGACAGGTTTGATGGCTACACCTTC
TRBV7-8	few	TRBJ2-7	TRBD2	CASSSKTSASYEQYF	TGTGCCAGCAGTTCTAAGACTAGCGCCTCCTACGAGCAGTACTTC
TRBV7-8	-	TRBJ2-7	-	CASSRGKSHEQYF	TGTGCCAGCAGCCGCGGGAAGTCCCACGAGCAGTACTTC
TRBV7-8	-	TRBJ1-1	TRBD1	CVSSRPGTENTEAFF	TGTGTCAGCAGCCGACCCGGGACAGAGAACACTGAAGCTTTCTTT
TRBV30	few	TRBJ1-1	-	CAWSVRQNTEAFF	TGTGCCTGGAGTGTACGACAGAACACTGAAGCTTTCTTT
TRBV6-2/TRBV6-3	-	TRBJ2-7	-	CASSPLWGEQYF	TGTGCCAGCAGCCCACTTTGGGGCGAGCAGTACTTC
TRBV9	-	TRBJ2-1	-	CASSLLRGGLGKNEQFF	TGTGCCAGCAGCCTTCTCAGGGGGGGACTAGGAAAGAATGAGCAGTTCTTC
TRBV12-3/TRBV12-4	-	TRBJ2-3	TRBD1	CASSLKGQHTDTQYF	TGTGCCAGCAGTTTAAAGGGACAGCACACGGATACGCAGTATTTT
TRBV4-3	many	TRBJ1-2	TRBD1	CASSHQGQNYGYTF	TGCGCCAGCAGCCACCAGGGACAGAACTATGGCTACACCTTC
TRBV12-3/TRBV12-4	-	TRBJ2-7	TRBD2	CARTSYLAGGNEQYF	TGTGCCAGGACCTCCTATCTAGCGGGAGGAAACGAGCAGTACTTC
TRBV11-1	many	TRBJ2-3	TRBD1	CASSPSWDRDTDTQYF	TGTGCCAGCAGCCCATCGTGGGACAGGGACACAGATACGCAGTATTTT
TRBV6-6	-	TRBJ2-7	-	CASSNLAYEQHF	TGTGCCAGCAGTAACCTAGCCTACGAGCAGCACTTC
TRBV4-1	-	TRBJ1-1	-	CASSLRRGTEAFF	TGCGCCAGCAGCCTTAGACGGGGCACTGAAGCTTTCTTT
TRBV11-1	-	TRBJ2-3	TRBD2	CASSPLRGVTQYF	TGTGCTAGCAGCCCCCTCCGGGGGGTTACGCAGTATTTT
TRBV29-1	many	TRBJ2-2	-	CSVGWNTGELFF	TGCAGCGTTGGTTGGAACACCGGGGAGCTGTTTTTT
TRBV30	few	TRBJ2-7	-	CAWSVLGGSYEQYF	TGTGCCTGGAGTGTTCTGGGGGGCTCCTACGAGCAGTACTTC
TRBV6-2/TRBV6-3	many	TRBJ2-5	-	CASSYSQETQYF	TGTGCCAGCAGTTATTCCCAAGAGACCCAGTACTTC